These 20 T cell receptor beta chains share one sample of origin, sequenced in a study of T cells after posttransplantation cyclophosphamide. The protocol was immunoSEQ multiplex PCR, while the TCRdb copy is restricted to in-frame clones and leaves out a portion. The table records tens of thousands of clones, roughly 88% of them present only once. Cyclophosphamide on days +3 and +4 followed busulfan-fludarabine conditioning and a marrow graft. Source: PBMCs, taken less than 70 days after allogeneic stem cell transplant with posttransplant cyclophosphamide. The receptors come from a male patient between 55 and 70 years old who received an allogeneic stem cell transplant from a related donor and was CMV-positive. Part of the T cell pool may stem from the graft donor.

V gene TRBV28 combines with J gene TRBJ2-5; D is ambiguous. Per germline, CDR1 MDHEN and CDR2 SYDVKM. Trimming pared 7 bases from V and 1 base from J, leaving 16 bases between. The CDR3 has 15 amino acids. The CDR3 DNA reads as TGTGCCAGCACCCCCCCCGCAGGTCTCCAAGAGACCCAGTACTTC. It translates to CASTPPAGLQETQYF.

This chain joins TRBV11-2 and TRBJ1-2; D gene unclear. V was shortened by 0 bases and J by 5 bases, with 7 bases between the two germline ends. In germline, CDR1 is SGHAT, CDR2 FQNNGV. The CDR3 spans 13 residues. The CDR3 DNA reads TGTGCCAGCAGCTTAGATGCCGGTTATGGCTACACCTTC. Residues: CASSLDAGYGYTF.

The CDR3 protein is CASSEDRVYEKLFF. As DNA, the CDR3 is TGTGCCAGCAGTGAAGACAGGGTCTACGAAAAACTGTTTTTT. The rearrangement links TRBV4-2 to TRBJ1-4; TRBD1 agrees at 7 bases. Per germline, CDR1 LGHNA and CDR2 YNFKEQ. This CDR3 spans 14 amino acids. With 6 bases clipped from V and 8 bases from J, the junction kept 9 bases outside the gene matches.

The count of this clone is one. The rearrangement uses TRBV6-1 and TRBJ1-4, with D unresolved. Germline V gene lookup returns CDR1 MNHNS and CDR2 SASEGT. This CDR3 spans 15 amino acids. Trimming shortened V by 0 bases and J by 7 bases, and 12 bases separated the two germline ends. The CDR3 nucleotides are TGTGCCAGCAGTGAAGCTCGGACGGGATTTGAAAAACTGTTTTTT. This encodes CASSEARTGFEKLFF.

The rearrangement joins TRBV27 to TRBJ2-1; 8 nucleotides agree with TRBD2. The CDR3 runs to 16 residues. V lost 2 bases to trimming and J lost 7 bases; unmatched junction nucleotides: 10. Germline loops: CDR1 MNHEY, CDR2 SMNVEV (reference sequence). The CDR3 protein is CASSLIPGGASNEQFF. CDR3 nucleotide sequence: TGTGCCAGCAGTTTAATCCCCGGGGGGGCCTCAAATGAGCAGTTCTTC.

The rearrangement links TRBV2 to TRBJ2-1; D call uncertain. In germline, CDR1 is SNHLY, CDR2 FYNNEI. Trimming stripped 4 bases from V and 5 bases from J, with 12 bases between. The CDR3 sequence is 14 residues long. The CDR3 DNA reads TGTGCCAGCAGTGGAAACTCTCGAAACAATGAGCAGTTCTTC. Translation gives CASSGNSRNNEQFF.

The chain carries TRBV10-3 and TRBJ1-1, with TRBD1 matching 7 bases. The CDR3 runs 15 residues. CDR1 is ENHRY and CDR2 is SYGVKD in the germline V gene. V lost 6 bases and J lost 0; bases outside the gene matches: 7. DNA of the CDR3: TGTGCCATCAGATCGACCGGGACAGTGAACACTGAAGCTTTCTTT. It specifies CAIRSTGTVNTEAFF.

The V gene is TRBV7-2, the J gene TRBJ1-3; 7 bases align to TRBD1. The CDR3 covers 18 residues. Trimming at V came to 0 bases and at J to 0 bases, leaving 8 bases not matched to a gene. Looked up from germline, CDR1 is SGHTA and CDR2 is FQGNSA. CDR3 sequence (DNA): TGTGCCAGCAGCTTAGCCTCCCAGGGGGGAAGCTCTGGAAACACCATATATTTT. As protein: CASSLASQGGSSGNTIYF.

J is TRBJ2-5 and V is TRBV7-9; D call uncertain. CDR3 length: 13 residues. The germline V gene has CDR1 SEHNR and CDR2 FQNEAQ (reference sequence). V lost 4 bases and J lost 7, with 13 bases in between. This CDR3 is CASSSRLLGTQYF. The CDR3 DNA is TGTGCCAGCAGCTCCAGACTGTTAGGGACCCAGTACTTC.

This rearrangement joins TRBV5-1 to TRBJ2-5; unclear D gene. V was pared by 3 bases and J by 4 bases, with 4 bases between. Germline CDR1 reads SGHRS; CDR2 reads YFSETQ. The CDR3 runs 11 residues. CDR3 in amino acids: CASSSLETQYF. The CDR3 DNA is TGCGCCAGCAGCTCCCTAGAGACCCAGTACTTC. The complete variable domain, with remaining parts taken from reference TRBV5-1 and TRBJ2-5, reads KAGVTQTPRYLIKTRGQQVTLSCSPISGHRSVSWYQQTPGQGLQFLFEYFSETQRNKGNFPGRFSGRQFSNSRSEMNVSTLELGDSALYLCASSSLETQYFGPGTRLLVL.

The chain joins TRBV28 to TRBJ1-5, with D possibly matching TRBD1 (6 bases). This CDR3 has 15 residues. The germline V and J ends were trimmed by 6 bases and 2 bases, with 14 bases remaining between them. CDR1 is MDHEN, CDR2 SYDVKM, per germline. The CDR3 sequence is CASSLQGGGNQPQHF. The CDR3 DNA follows: TGTGCCAGCAGCCTACAGGGCGGAGGCAATCAGCCCCAGCATTTT.

This chain connects TRBV5-4 to TRBJ1-3; 8 nucleotides agree with TRBD1. CDR1 SGHNT and CDR2 YYREEE come from the germline V gene (reference sequence). The CDR3 runs to 20 residues. V was pared by 0 bases and J by 1 base, with 15 bases of the junction left unmatched. This CDR3 reads CASSLALGRGLGFSGNTIYF. CDR3 sequence (DNA): TGTGCCAGCAGCTTGGCCCTTGGCAGGGGGCTTGGTTTTTCTGGAAACACCATATATTTT.

The V gene is TRBV7-8, the J gene TRBJ2-5, with 7 bases lining up with TRBD1. The trim removed 1 base at V and 3 bases at J, leaving 2 bases unmatched. CDR1 is SGHVS and CDR2 is FQNEAQ in the germline V gene. The CDR3 totals 14 residues. The CDR3 here is CASSLETGKETQYF. For the CDR3, the DNA is TGTGCCAGCAGCTTAGAGACAGGGAAAGAGACCCAGTACTTC.

The genes are TRBV7-2 and TRBJ2-7; 10 bases are a match to TRBD2. The junction had 9 bases not matched to a gene; V was cut back by 4 bases and J by 6 bases. Germline values: CDR1 SGHTA, CDR2 FQGNSA. The CDR3 extends over 15 amino acids. CDR3 DNA: TGTGCCAGCAGCTCGGAAGCGGGGGGGCCGGGCGAGCAGTACTTC. Translated: CASSSEAGGPGEQYF. Filled out from reference TRBV7-2 and TRBJ2-7, the complete variable domain reads GAGVSQSPSNKVTEKGKDVELRCDPISGHTALYWYRQSLGQGLEFLIYFQGNSAPDKSGLPSDRFSAERTGGSVSTLTIQRTQQEDSAVYLCASSSEAGGPGEQYFGPGTRLTVT.

This clone was detected once. J is TRBJ1-3 and V is TRBV7-2; D gene unclear. The CDR3 has 11 amino acids. Trimming cost V 3 bases and J 8 bases, with 5 bases left between them. The germline V gene has CDR1 SGHTA and CDR2 FQGNSA. The CDR3 loop reads CASSFRYTIYF. CDR3 in DNA: TGTGCCAGCAGCTTTCGGTACACCATATATTTT.

This chain connects TRBV7-2 to TRBJ1-2, with D tentatively TRBD1 (5 bases). CDR3 length: 15 residues. Germline-derived CDR1 and CDR2 are SGHTA and FQGNSA. V shed 1 base and J shed 8 bases, with 17 bases lying between them. The CDR3, as DNA: TGTGCCAGCAGCTTAGAATGGTTGGGGGGTGGGGGCTACACCTTC. Translated: CASSLEWLGGGGYTF.

The rearrangement joins TRBV19 to TRBJ1-1; perhaps TRBD1 as D (5 bases). The CDR3 contains 12 residues. Trimming removed 6 bases from V and 6 bases from J, with 11 bases in between. Germline values: CDR1 LNHDA, CDR2 SQIVND (reference sequence). The CDR3 reads CASRGEFAEAFF. DNA of the CDR3: TGTGCCAGTAGAGGGGAATTCGCTGAAGCTTTCTTT. The whole variable domain, remainder taken from reference TRBV19 and TRBJ1-1, is DGGITQSPKYLFRKEGQNVTLSCEQNLNHDAMYWYRQDPGQGLRLIYYSQIVNDFQKGDIAEGYSVSREKKESFPLTVTSAQKNPTAFYLCASRGEFAEAFFGQGTRLTVV.

The rearrangement links TRBV18 to TRBJ1-1; TRBD1 agrees at 7 bases. V shed 3 bases and J 6 bases; nucleotides not matched to a gene: 13. CDR1 and CDR2 from the germline V gene are KGHSH and LQKENI. The CDR3 consists of 16 residues. The CDR3 DNA follows: TGTGCCAGCTCACCTTTTACCTCTCGACAGGGCCCTGAAGCTTTCTTT. Translating gives CASSPFTSRQGPEAFF.

The gene calls are TRBV29-1 and TRBJ1-1, with 7 bases identical to TRBD1. This CDR3 is 12 amino acids long. Unmatched junction bases numbered 14, after V lost 8 bases and J lost 11 bases. Germline V CDR1 and CDR2: SQVTM, ANQGSEA. The CDR3 spells CSTRQGSFGAFF. The CDR3 DNA reads as TGCAGCACTCGACAGGGATCATTTGGCGCTTTCTTT. Supplemented by reference TRBV29-1 and TRBJ1-1, the full variable domain reads SAVISQKPSRDICQRGTSLTIQCQVDSQVTMMFWYRQQPGQSLTLIATANQGSEATYESGFVIDKFPISRPNLTFSTLTVSNMSPEDSSIYLCSTRQGSFGAFFGQGTRLTVV.

V usage is TRBV11-3 and J usage is TRBJ2-5; 13 bases align to TRBD2. This CDR3 has 17 residues. Losses at the gene ends were 5 bases for V and 0 bases for J; bases not matched to a gene: 6. Germline V gives CDR1 SGHNT, CDR2 YENEEA. CDR3 residues: CASSPGTSGDNQETQYF. In DNA, the CDR3 is TGTGCCAGCAGCCCAGGGACTAGCGGGGACAACCAAGAGACCCAGTACTTC. The variable domain in full, completed from reference TRBV11-3 and TRBJ2-5, reads EAGVVQSPRYKIIEKKQPVAFWCNPISGHNTLYWYLQNLGQGPELLIRYENEEAVDDSQLPKDRFSAERLKGVDSTLKIQPAELGDSAVYLCASSPGTSGDNQETQYFGPGTRLLVL.